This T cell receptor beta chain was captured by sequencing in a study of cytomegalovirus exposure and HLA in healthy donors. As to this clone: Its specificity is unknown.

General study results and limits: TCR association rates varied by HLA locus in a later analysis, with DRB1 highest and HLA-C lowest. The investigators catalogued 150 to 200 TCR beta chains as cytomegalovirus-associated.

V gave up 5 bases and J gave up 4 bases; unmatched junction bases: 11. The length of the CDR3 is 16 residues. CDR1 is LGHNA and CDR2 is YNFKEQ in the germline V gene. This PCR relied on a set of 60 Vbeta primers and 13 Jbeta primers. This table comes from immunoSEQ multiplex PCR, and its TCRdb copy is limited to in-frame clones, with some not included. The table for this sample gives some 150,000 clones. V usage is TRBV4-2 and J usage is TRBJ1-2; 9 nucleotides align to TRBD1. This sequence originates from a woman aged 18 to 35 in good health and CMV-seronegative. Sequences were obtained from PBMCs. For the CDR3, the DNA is TGTGCCAGCAGCGGTGAGTGGGGACAGGGTCGCTATGGCTACACCTTC. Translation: CASSGEWGQGRYGYTF.